These 27 T cell receptor beta chains were sequenced from one sample in a study of CD4 T cells in relation to SARS-CoV-2 and coronaviruses. Before the COVID-19 pandemic, during about 2010-2018, CD4+ T cells were taken from unexposed donors. Repertoires were generated with immunoSEQ multiplex PCR, while TCRdb's copy carries only in-frame clones and drops some. The sample consists of roughly 71,000 clones, around 86% of them appearing once. The sequenced material came from memory CD4+ T cells from PBMCs. These TCRs come from a human donor in good health.

The V and J genes are TRBV30 and TRBJ2-7; TRBD1 or TRBD2 may be the D gene (6 bases each). V shed 0 bases and J shed 0 bases, with 9 bases lying between them. This CDR3 comprises 14 residues. CDR1 is GTSNPN and CDR2 is SVGIG in the germline V gene (reference sequence). CDR3 protein: CAWSVGGSSYEQYF. CDR3 DNA sequence: TGTGCCTGGAGTGTAGGGGGGAGCTCCTACGAGCAGTACTTC.

The chain joins TRBV5-1 to TRBJ2-5; 7 bases fit TRBD2. After removal of 7 bases from V and 0 bases from J, the junction contained 6 bases not matched to a gene. The CDR3 totals 14 residues. The V gene's germline CDR1 is SGHRS and CDR2 YFSETQ. CDR3 loop: CASFGGGYQETQYF. The CDR3, as DNA: TGCGCCAGCTTTGGGGGAGGGTACCAAGAGACCCAGTACTTC.

The genes are TRBV12-3 or TRBV12-4 and TRBJ2-7; D not resolved. The ends were cut back, 6 bases at V and 3 bases at J, with 12 bases in the middle. This CDR3 region has 13 residues. In DNA form, the CDR3 reads TGTGCCAGCAGCCAAGTCCTCGGCTACGAGCAGTACTTC. Its translation: CASSQVLGYEQYF.

The chain links TRBV11-2 to TRBJ2-7; 7 positions match TRBD2. Germline V gives CDR1 SGHAT, CDR2 FQNNGV. The CDR3 runs to 15 residues. Trimming cost V 3 bases and J 5 bases; bases outside gene matches: 10. This chain's CDR3 is CASSFNGRSGDEQYF. The CDR3 DNA is TGTGCCAGCAGCTTCAACGGGAGGTCGGGGGACGAGCAGTACTTC.

This clone occurred a few times. The chain combines TRBV19 with TRBJ1-1; D is perhaps TRBD1 (5 bases). The V end was cut by 3 bases, the J end by 7 bases, with 18 bases between. This CDR3 is built from 15 residues. In germline, CDR1 is LNHDA, CDR2 SQIVND (reference sequence). DNA for the CDR3: TGTGCCAGTAGTATCCACCGGCCCTTAAGGGGTGAAGCTTTCTTT. It translates to CASSIHRPLRGEAFF.

V gene TRBV20-1 combines with J gene TRBJ1-1, with no clear D. V gave up 6 bases and J gave up 7 bases, with 9 bases separating them. Germline V gene data show CDR1 as DFQATT and CDR2 as SNEGSKA (reference sequence). The CDR3 runs to 10 residues. For the CDR3, the DNA is TGCAGTGCCTCCCTACTTGAAGCTTTCTTT. This encodes CSASLLEAFF.

J is TRBJ2-1 and V is TRBV30, with D unresolved. CDR3 length: 13 amino acids. Germline CDR1 GTSNPN, CDR2 SVGIG (reference sequence). With 5 bases removed from V and 0 bases from J, the gap between germline ends came to 8 bases. The CDR3 loop is CAWGDSSYNEQFF. The CDR3 nucleotides read TGTGCCTGGGGCGATAGCTCCTACAATGAGCAGTTCTTC.

This chain links TRBV29-1 with TRBJ2-3; maybe TRBD2 (5 bases). CDR1 is SQVTM, CDR2 ANQGSEA, per germline. The CDR3 consists of 12 residues. Trimming cost V 7 bases and J 1 base, with 9 bases left between them. Here the CDR3 reads CSGGEGTDTQYF. For the CDR3, the DNA is TGCAGCGGGGGAGAGGGCACAGATACGCAGTATTTT.

The chain has TRBV27 and TRBJ1-2; D is undetermined. This CDR3 region has 15 residues. The germline gives CDR1 MNHEY, CDR2 SMNVEV (reference sequence). The V end lost 0 bases, the J end lost 1 base, and 9 bases lay between the germline ends. This CDR3 is CASSLSIKGNYGYTF. The CDR3 bases are TGTGCCAGCAGTTTATCGATAAAGGGTAACTATGGCTACACCTTC.

This chain joins TRBV5-5 and TRBJ1-5, with unresolved D. The CDR3 consists of 13 residues. V dropped 0 bases and J dropped 3 bases, with 4 bases sitting between them. Germline CDR1 reads SGHKS; CDR2 reads YYEKEE (reference sequence). The CDR3 bases are TGTGCCAGCAGCTTGGCAGCCAATCAGCCCCAGCATTTT. The encoded protein is CASSLAANQPQHF.

This sequence joins TRBV11-3 and TRBJ2-3; D is undetermined. The CDR3 extends over 13 amino acids. From germline, CDR1 is SGHNT and CDR2 YENEEA. The V end was cut by 3 bases, the J end by 5 bases, with 9 bases between. CDR3 protein: CASSLFGRDTQYF. The CDR3 DNA sequence: TGTGCCAGCAGCTTGTTTGGGCGAGATACGCAGTATTTT.

The gene calls are TRBV7-9 and TRBJ2-5, with a possible D match to TRBD2 (6 bases). Germline loops: CDR1 SEHNR, CDR2 FQNEAQ (reference sequence). Trimming removed 4 bases from V and 4 bases from J, with 16 bases in between. The CDR3 totals 15 residues. This CDR3 reads CASSSLRGGGETQYF. The CDR3 region has the DNA TGTGCCAGCAGCTCCCTCCGGGGAGGAGGAGAGACCCAGTACTTC.

The V gene is TRBV7-9, the J gene TRBJ1-1; D gene uncertain. CDR3 length: 12 amino acids. Germline loops: CDR1 SEHNR, CDR2 FQNEAQ (reference sequence). Trimming removed 3 bases at V and 8 bases at J, with 10 bases between. CDR3 sequence reads: CASSFARSEAFF. The CDR3 nucleotides are TGTGCCAGCAGCTTTGCCAGATCAGAAGCTTTCTTT.

The DNA for the CDR3 is TGTGCCACCAGTGACGTGGGGGGGGACAGGGTAACAGATACGCAGTATTTT. Protein sequence: CATSDVGGDRVTDTQYF. The chain is built from TRBV24-1 and TRBJ2-3, with TRBD1 matching over 9 bases. V was pared by 4 bases and J by 3 bases, with 10 bases of the junction left unmatched. CDR1 KGHDR and CDR2 SFDVKD come from the germline V gene. The CDR3 has 17 residues.

This chain uses TRBV7-3 with TRBJ2-2; D is possibly TRBD2 (7 bases). Looked up from germline, CDR1 is SGHTA and CDR2 is FQGTGA. This CDR3 is 17 amino acids long. Trimming left V 1 base short and J 5 bases short, with 17 bases between. The CDR3 DNA is TGTGCCAGCAGCTTAAGCTCGGGAGGAAGGGGGACCGGGGAGCTGTTTTTT. Protein: CASSLSSGGRGTGELFF.

The chain combines TRBV7-2 with TRBJ2-7; D may be TRBD2 (5 bases). Trimming stripped 5 bases from V and 4 bases from J, with 9 bases between. The germline gives CDR1 SGHTA, CDR2 FQGNSA. The CDR3 has 12 residues. CDR3 bases: TGTGCCAGCAGCCGGACTGATTACGAGCAGTACTTC. Its protein is CASSRTDYEQYF.

The DNA of the CDR3 is TGTGCCAGCTCTGGGATGGACAATCAGCCCCAGCATTTT. It translates to CASSGMDNQPQHF. The chain links TRBV28 to TRBJ1-5; D unresolved. Germline values: CDR1 MDHEN, CDR2 SYDVKM. This CDR3 spans 13 amino acids. V was pared by 8 bases and J by 3 bases, with 11 bases between.

CDR3 loop: CAWRAPISGGAHEQFF. The CDR3 bases are TGTGCCTGGAGGGCCCCCATTAGCGGGGGGGCCCATGAGCAGTTCTTC. This sequence joins TRBV30 and TRBJ2-1; TRBD2 matches at 11 bases. Germline trimming cut 3 bases from V and 8 bases from J; bases unmatched to any gene: 12. CDR3 length: 16 amino acids. The germline V gene encodes CDR1 GTSNPN and CDR2 SVGIG (reference sequence).

The chain joins TRBV9 to TRBJ2-2; unclear D gene. The CDR3 consists of 17 residues. Germline CDR1 is SGDLS and CDR2 is YYNGEE. V lost 0 bases and J 4 bases, leaving 16 bases between the germline ends. CDR3 amino acids: CASSVESSPGSTGELFF. In nucleotides, the CDR3 is TGTGCCAGCAGCGTAGAGAGTTCTCCCGGATCCACCGGGGAGCTGTTTTTT.

The chain uses TRBV9 and TRBJ2-1; TRBD1 agrees at 9 bases. Unmatched junction bases numbered 7, after V lost 4 bases and J lost 5 bases. Germline V CDR1 and CDR2: SGDLS, YYNGEE. The CDR3 is 15 amino acids. CDR3 sequence reads: CASSPGTGFDNEQFF. DNA for the CDR3: TGTGCCAGCAGCCCAGGGACAGGGTTTGACAATGAGCAGTTCTTC.

This sequence joins TRBV10-3 and TRBJ2-6; D perhaps matches TRBD1 (6 bases). CDR3 length: 14 residues. Deletions cut 6 bases from V and 2 bases from J, with 8 bases between. CDR1 and CDR2 (germline): ENHRY, SYGVKD. DNA of the CDR3: TGTGCCATCAGGGGACATGCTGGGGCCAACGTCCTGACTTTC. Translating it yields CAIRGHAGANVLTF.

This chain connects TRBV7-9 to TRBJ1-2; 7 bases fit TRBD1. Germline V gene lookup returns CDR1 SEHNR and CDR2 FQNEAQ (reference sequence). The CDR3 sequence is 13 residues long. The V segment lost 4 bases and the J segment 4 bases; nucleotides outside the gene matches: 3. CDR3 coding DNA: TGTGCCAGCAGCTCGACAGGGACCTATGGCTACACCTTC. Translated, it gives CASSSTGTYGYTF.

The chain has TRBV12-5 and TRBJ2-1, with D hard to call. Germline lookup yields CDR1 LGHNT and CDR2 FRNRAP. Deletions cut 2 bases from V and 0 bases from J, with 2 bases between. This CDR3 spans 13 amino acids. CDR3 sequence: CASGLNSYNEQFF. The CDR3 DNA is TGTGCTAGTGGTTTGAACTCCTACAATGAGCAGTTCTTC.

The rearrangement uses TRBV18 and TRBJ2-1, with 7 bases that match TRBD2. V was pared by 1 base and J by 2 bases, with 5 bases of the junction left unmatched. CDR3 length: 16 residues. The germline V gene encodes CDR1 KGHSH and CDR2 LQKENI. The CDR3 spells CASSPRGGRAYNEQFF. The CDR3 DNA reads TGTGCCAGCTCACCACGGGGAGGGCGCGCCTACAATGAGCAGTTCTTC.

V gene TRBV7-8 combines with J gene TRBJ1-5; D unclear. The CDR3 consists of 13 residues. The germline V and J ends were trimmed by 3 bases and 4 bases, with 7 bases remaining between them. Looked up from germline, CDR1 is SGHVS and CDR2 is FQNEAQ. The CDR3 region is CASSFGPNQPQHF. CDR3 coding DNA: TGTGCCAGCAGCTTCGGACCAAATCAGCCCCAGCATTTT.

The table lists this clone with a count of one. The CDR3 reads CASSLDGTDYGYTF. Here the CDR3 DNA reads TGTGCCAGCAGCTTAGATGGGACAGACTATGGCTACACCTTC. The chain recombines TRBV7-9 with TRBJ1-2; TRBD1 matches at 7 bases. The germline V gene encodes CDR1 SEHNR and CDR2 FQNEAQ (reference sequence). This CDR3 region has 14 residues. J lost 3 bases, V lost 1 base, and 2 bases had no gene match.

The chain carries TRBV24-1 and TRBJ1-2; D not certain. Germline assignment: CDR1 KGHDR and CDR2 SFDVKD. Trimming removed 2 bases at V and 7 bases at J, with 16 bases between. The CDR3 runs to 15 residues. The chain's CDR3 is CATSDSRREGGGYTF. CDR3 coding DNA: TGTGCCACCAGTGATTCAAGGAGGGAGGGAGGTGGCTACACCTTC.